The 20 T cell receptor beta chains presented below share a single source sample, sequenced in a study of cytomegalovirus exposure and HLA in healthy donors. The PCR ran on 60 Vbeta and 13 Jbeta primers. Sequencing used immunoSEQ multiplex PCR; TCRdb keeps in-frame clones, though not all of them. The profile shows about 130,000 clones, under 20% of them singletons. The sample consisted of PBMCs. The source of these receptors is a female donor in good health and CMV-seropositive.

This clone was detected a few times. The chain recombines TRBV28 with TRBJ1-3; weak D call: TRBD1 (6 bases). The CDR3 is made up of 14 amino acids. CDR1 is MDHEN, CDR2 SYDVKM, per germline. CDR3 in amino acids: CVVTSPGAGNTIYF. The CDR3 nucleotides are TGTGTAGTCACGTCACCAGGGGCTGGAAACACCATATATTTT.

This clone was observed a handful of times. The V and J genes are TRBV5-4 and TRBJ2-1, with 10 bases identical to TRBD1. V lost 4 bases and J lost 5; bases outside the gene matches: 9. The CDR3 is made up of 16 amino acids. In germline, CDR1 is SGHNT, CDR2 YYREEE (reference sequence). This CDR3 is CASSLPPGQGHNEQFF. CDR3 nucleotides: TGTGCCAGCAGCCTTCCCCCGGGACAGGGGCACAATGAGCAGTTCTTC.

V and J are TRBV18 and TRBJ1-2; weak D call: TRBD1 (6 bases). The CDR3 runs 15 residues. Germline V gene data show CDR1 as KGHSH and CDR2 as LQKENI. The V gene lost 4 bases and the J gene lost 6 bases, with 18 bases spanning the gap. This CDR3 is CASSLAVNRADGYTF. DNA for the CDR3: TGTGCCAGCTCACTCGCGGTGAACAGGGCCGATGGCTACACCTTC. Looking up the rest from reference TRBV18 and TRBJ1-2 gives the full variable domain: NAGVMQNPRHLVRRRGQEARLRCSPMKGHSHVYWYRQLPEEGLKFMVYLQKENIIDESGMPKERFSAEFPKEGPSILRIQQVVRGDSAAYFCASSLAVNRADGYTFGSGTRLTVV.

The V and J genes are TRBV7-2 and TRBJ2-5; 9 bases fit TRBD2. The J segment lost 6 bases and the V segment lost 2 bases, leaving 16 bases of the junction unmatched. Germline lookup yields CDR1 SGHTA and CDR2 FQGNSA. CDR3 length equals 18 residues. The CDR3 nucleotides read TGTGCCAGCAGCTTAAGGGGCCAAGCCGGGACTAGCTTGCAGACCCAGTACTTC. Translating it yields CASSLRGQAGTSLQTQYF.

This clone appeared a few times. The chain combines TRBV5-6 with TRBJ1-5; D may be TRBD1 (6 bases). Germline loops: CDR1 SGHDT, CDR2 YYEEEE. V was cut by 4 bases and J by 4 bases, with 18 bases left in between. The CDR3 is 16 residues long. CDR3 region: CASSQPRTERNQPQHF. The CDR3 DNA is TGTGCCAGCAGCCAGCCCCGGACAGAAAGGAATCAGCCCCAGCATTTT.

The rearrangement uses TRBV4-2 and TRBJ1-5; 7 positions match TRBD1. V shed 0 bases and J 4 bases; nucleotides not matched to a gene: 3. The CDR3 is 15 amino acids. Germline CDR1 reads LGHNA; CDR2 reads YNFKEQ. The DNA for the CDR3 is TGTGCCAGCAGCCAAGAACAGGGGTGGAATCAGCCCCAGCATTTT. Its protein product is CASSQEQGWNQPQHF.

The chain employs TRBV29-1 and TRBJ2-1, with 7 bases lining up with TRBD1. The CDR3 is made up of 13 amino acids. Unmatched junction bases numbered 10, after V lost 8 bases and J lost 6 bases. Germline V gene data show CDR1 as SQVTM and CDR2 as ANQGSEA. Here the CDR3 DNA reads TGCAGCACAAGACAGGGCGGATTCAATGAGCAGTTCTTC. As protein: CSTRQGGFNEQFF.

The chain recombines TRBV4-3 with TRBJ2-5; 7 nucleotides match TRBD2. The CDR3 spans 17 residues. J was trimmed by 2 bases and V by 0 bases; bases with no gene match: 9. From germline, CDR1 is LGHNA and CDR2 YSLEER. CDR3 amino acids: CASSQDRSGAGQETQYF. The CDR3 nucleotides read TGCGCCAGCAGCCAAGATCGTAGTGGAGCGGGACAAGAGACCCAGTACTTC.

This clone was observed a handful of times. The J gene is TRBJ1-5, the V gene TRBV19, with 7 positions matching TRBD1. V shed 0 bases and J 6 bases; nucleotides not matched to a gene: 5. Germline values: CDR1 LNHDA, CDR2 SQIVND (reference sequence). The CDR3 spans 15 residues. In DNA form, the CDR3 reads TGTGCCAGTAGTATAGAGGGGCAGGGGGGTCAGCCCCAGCATTTT. This translates into CASSIEGQGGQPQHF.

This chain links TRBV19 with TRBJ1-1; 8 bases are shared with TRBD1. CDR1 is LNHDA and CDR2 is SQIVND in the germline V gene (reference sequence). The V segment lost 1 base and the J segment 11 bases; nucleotides outside the gene matches: 6. This CDR3 comprises 13 residues. Here the CDR3 reads CASSIGADRAAFF. As DNA, the CDR3 is TGTGCCAGTAGTATAGGGGCGGACAGGGCGGCTTTCTTT. The full variable domain, its missing parts supplied by reference TRBV19 and TRBJ1-1, is DGGITQSPKYLFRKEGQNVTLSCEQNLNHDAMYWYRQDPGQGLRLIYYSQIVNDFQKGDIAEGYSVSREKKESFPLTVTSAQKNPTAFYLCASSIGADRAAFFGQGTRLTVV.

The V call is TRBV27, the J call TRBJ1-1; TRBD1 might be the D (5 bases). The CDR3 contains 14 residues. Per the germline V gene, CDR1 is MNHEY and CDR2 is SMNVEV (reference sequence). The germline V and J ends were trimmed by 5 bases and 0 bases, with 10 bases remaining between them. The CDR3 region is CASSGRTLNTEAFF. The CDR3 coding sequence is TGTGCCAGCAGTGGTAGGACATTGAACACTGAAGCTTTCTTT.

This clone was picked up a small number of times. The chain is built from TRBV10-1 and TRBJ2-3, with D perhaps matching TRBD1 (5 bases). Trimming pared 5 bases from V and 3 bases from J, leaving 9 bases between. CDR1 and CDR2 (germline): WNHNN, SYGVQD (reference sequence). The CDR3 extends over 13 amino acids. CDR3 sequence reads: CASSRPGTDTQYF. Here the CDR3 DNA reads TGCGCCAGCAGTCGTCCAGGGACAGATACGCAGTATTTT.

This clone was detected a few times. Here the CDR3 DNA reads TGTGCCAGCAGTTATTCTAGCGCACAAGAGACCCAGTACTTC. This encodes CASSYSSAQETQYF. V is TRBV28 and J is TRBJ2-5; D might be TRBD2 (6 bases). The germline V gene encodes CDR1 MDHEN and CDR2 SYDVKM. V gave up 4 bases and J gave up 2 bases, with 11 bases separating them. The length of the CDR3 is 14 residues.

This clone has more than one count but fewer than ten. V and J are TRBV18 and TRBJ1-1, with 9 nucleotides matching TRBD1. Germline V CDR1 and CDR2: KGHSH, LQKENI. The V segment lost 3 bases and the J segment 4 bases; nucleotides outside the gene matches: 3. CDR3 size: 14 residues. The CDR3 DNA follows: TGTGCCAGCTCACCCGGACAGGGGCCCACTGAAGCTTTCTTT. Amino acid sequence: CASSPGQGPTEAFF.

This clone was seen a few times. The gene calls are TRBV4-2 and TRBJ2-3; maybe TRBD2 (6 bases). Trimming took 0 bases from V and 1 from J, leaving 11 bases between them. The germline V gene encodes CDR1 LGHNA and CDR2 YNFKEQ. The CDR3 length is 16 residues. This chain's CDR3 is CASSQDIPSGTDTQYF. The CDR3 coding sequence is TGTGCCAGCAGCCAAGATATACCTAGCGGCACAGATACGCAGTATTTT.

This chain joins TRBV7-2 and TRBJ2-3, with D perhaps TRBD1 (5 bases). From germline, CDR1 is SGHTA and CDR2 FQGNSA. CDR3 length: 15 residues. The V end was cut by 0 bases, the J end by 3 bases, with 10 bases between. Here the CDR3 reads CASSLAYRGTDTQYF. The CDR3 DNA is TGTGCCAGCAGCTTAGCATATAGGGGAACAGATACGCAGTATTTT.

The V call is TRBV7-9, the J call TRBJ2-1; D perhaps matches TRBD1 (6 bases). V was shortened by 1 base and J by 12 bases, with 13 bases between the two germline ends. The germline V gene encodes CDR1 SEHNR and CDR2 FQNEAQ (reference sequence). This CDR3 has 13 amino acids. The CDR3 reads CASSLVQGKRQFF. CDR3 coding DNA: TGTGCCAGCAGCTTAGTGCAGGGGAAGAGGCAGTTCTTC.

This chain links TRBV4-2 with TRBJ2-7, with TRBD2 matching over 8 bases. Germline V gene lookup returns CDR1 LGHNA and CDR2 YNFKEQ. V lost 4 bases, J lost 4 bases, and 24 bases stayed unmatched. This CDR3 spans 20 amino acids. CDR3 sequence reads: CASSPPIRGGHGPARYEQYF. The CDR3, as DNA: TGTGCCAGCAGCCCCCCGATTCGGGGGGGGCACGGGCCAGCCAGGTACGAGCAGTACTTC.

The gene calls are TRBV2 and TRBJ2-7; 8 bases line up with TRBD2. Germline-derived CDR1 and CDR2 are SNHLY and FYNNEI. CDR3 length: 19 residues. The J segment lost 0 bases and the V segment lost 2 bases, leaving 15 bases of the junction unmatched. CDR3 DNA sequence: TGTGCCAGCAGTGAACCAGCCCATCTACTAGCGGTGAGCTCCTACGAGCAGTACTTC. It specifies CASSEPAHLLAVSSYEQYF.

This chain links TRBV30 with TRBJ2-1; 9 nucleotides agree with TRBD2. CDR1 and CDR2 (germline): GTSNPN, SVGIG (reference sequence). J lost 8 bases, V lost 1 base, and 6 bases had no gene match. The CDR3 spans 14 residues. DNA of the CDR3: TGTGCCTGGAGTGGAGGGACTAGCTTAGATGAGCAGTTCTTC. Amino acids: CAWSGGTSLDEQFF.